The entry below gives a single T cell receptor beta chain sequence along with its context. Trimming cost V 4 bases and J 9 bases; bases outside gene matches: 9. The germline gives CDR1 SGHVS, CDR2 FQNEAQ. The CDR3 covers 13 residues. The data were obtained in a study of shared clonotypes between healthy human individuals. Clones were read by immunoSEQ multiplex PCR, and TCRdb kept only the in-frame ones, dropping some. The table lists 450,000 to 500,000 clones, over 75% of them singletons. The sample comprised PBMCs. The chain recombines TRBV7-8 with TRBJ2-7; 7 nucleotides agree with TRBD2. The origin of this receptor is a woman aged 35 to 49 in good health. Some clones in this sample may be carry-over from other donors' samples. CDR3 nucleotides: TGTGCCAGCAGCTCCGGGACTACAACGGCGCAGTACTTC. This encodes CASSSGTTTAQYF.